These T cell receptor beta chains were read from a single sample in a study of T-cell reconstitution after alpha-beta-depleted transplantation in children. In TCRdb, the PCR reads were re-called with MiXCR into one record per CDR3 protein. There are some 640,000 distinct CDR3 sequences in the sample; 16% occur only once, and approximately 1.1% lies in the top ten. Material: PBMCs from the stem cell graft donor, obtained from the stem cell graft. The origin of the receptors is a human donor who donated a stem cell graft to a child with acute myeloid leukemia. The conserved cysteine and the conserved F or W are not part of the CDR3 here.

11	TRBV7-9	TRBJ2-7	ASSSGGHYEQY
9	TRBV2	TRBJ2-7	ASRQGYEQY
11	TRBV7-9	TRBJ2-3	ASRSDDRSTQY
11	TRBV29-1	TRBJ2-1	SVRTESYNEQF
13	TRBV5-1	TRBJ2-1	ASSFFRGGRNEQF
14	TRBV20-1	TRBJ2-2	SATAPGRGITGELF
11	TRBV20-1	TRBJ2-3	SARTLLTDTQY
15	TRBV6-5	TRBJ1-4	ASSYSYRGQRNEKLF
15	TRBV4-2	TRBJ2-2	ASSQEVLATIGGELF
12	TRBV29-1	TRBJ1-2	SVGGTYSEGGYT